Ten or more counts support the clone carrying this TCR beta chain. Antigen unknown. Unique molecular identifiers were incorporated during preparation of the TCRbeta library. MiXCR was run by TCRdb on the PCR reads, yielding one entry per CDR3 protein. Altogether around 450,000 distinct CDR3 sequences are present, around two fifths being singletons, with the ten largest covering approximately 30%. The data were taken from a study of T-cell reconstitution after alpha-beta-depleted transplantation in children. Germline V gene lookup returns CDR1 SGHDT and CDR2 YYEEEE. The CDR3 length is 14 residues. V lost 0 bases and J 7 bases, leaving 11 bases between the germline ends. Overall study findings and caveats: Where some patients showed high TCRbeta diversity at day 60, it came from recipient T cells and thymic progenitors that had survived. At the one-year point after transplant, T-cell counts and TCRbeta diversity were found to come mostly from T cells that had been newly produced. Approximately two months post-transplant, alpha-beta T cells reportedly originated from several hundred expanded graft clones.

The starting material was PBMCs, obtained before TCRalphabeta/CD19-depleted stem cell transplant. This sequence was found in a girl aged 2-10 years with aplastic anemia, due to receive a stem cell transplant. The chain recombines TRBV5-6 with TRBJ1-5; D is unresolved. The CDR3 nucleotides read TGTGCCAGCAGCTTGGTGGGGTCCCGGCAGCCCCAGCATTTT. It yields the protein CASSLVGSRQPQHF.